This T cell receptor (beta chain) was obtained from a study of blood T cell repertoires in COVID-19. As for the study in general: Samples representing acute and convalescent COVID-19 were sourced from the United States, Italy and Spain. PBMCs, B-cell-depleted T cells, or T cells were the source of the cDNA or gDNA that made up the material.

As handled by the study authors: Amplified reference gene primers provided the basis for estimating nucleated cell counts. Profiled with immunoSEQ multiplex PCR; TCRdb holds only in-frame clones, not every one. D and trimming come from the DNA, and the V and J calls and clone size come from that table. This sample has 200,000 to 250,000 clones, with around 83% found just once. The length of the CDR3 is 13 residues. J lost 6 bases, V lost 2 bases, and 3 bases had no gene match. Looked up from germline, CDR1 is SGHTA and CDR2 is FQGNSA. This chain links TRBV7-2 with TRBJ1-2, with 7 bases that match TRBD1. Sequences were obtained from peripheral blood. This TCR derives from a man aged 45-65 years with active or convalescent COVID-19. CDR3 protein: CASSLRGPNGYTF. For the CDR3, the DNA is TGTGCCAGCAGCTTAAGGGGGCCTAATGGCTACACCTTC.